The present T cell receptor beta chain was sequenced within a study of blood T cells in healthy people across ages. The donors, all healthy, were Caucasians living in Russia, aged about 6 to 95. This clonotype has more than one count but fewer than ten. Using a J-beta primer mix together with a sample-barcoded 5' primer, a second PCR was run for about 6 to 11 cycles. Every cDNA was tagged by a template-switch adaptor with 12 random nucleotides. MiXCR, run by TCRdb on the 5' RACE reads, gives a single entry per CDR3 protein. The sample shows 1.4 million to 1.5 million distinct CDR3 sequences, 42% of them seen only once. Germline CDR1 and CDR2: PRHDT and FYEKMQ (reference sequence). J lost 1 base, V lost 4 bases, and 9 bases had no gene match. CDR3 length equals 17 residues.

This TCR derives from a woman between 18 and 29 years old in good health. The rearrangement uses TRBV13 and TRBJ1-2; 10 bases match TRBD1. The sample taken for sequencing was blood. CDR3 sequence reads: CASSSPRDRGLNYGYTF. Here the CDR3 DNA reads TGTGCCAGCAGCTCACCTCGGGACAGGGGTCTTAACTATGGCTACACCTTC.